This T cell receptor beta chain derives from a study of shared clonotypes between healthy human individuals. The CDR3 loop spans 15 amino acids. Germline lookup yields CDR1 SGHTA and CDR2 FQGNSA. With 5 bases removed from V and 4 bases from J, the gap between germline ends came to 16 bases. Profiling relied on immunoSEQ multiplex PCR, and the TCRdb table lists in-frame clones only, not all of them. Here the sample spans roughly 1,100,000 clones, around 76% being singletons. The chain recombines TRBV7-2 with TRBJ2-3; TRBD1 might be the D (6 bases). The sequencing input was memory CD4+ T cells sorted from blood. Subset noted: CD45RA-negative fraction. This receptor was obtained from a man younger than 35 in good health. This chain's CDR3 is CASSLRDIGPDTQYF. The CDR3 DNA sequence: TGTGCCAGCAGCCTCCGGGACATCGGCCCAGATACGCAGTATTTT.